The clone carrying this TCR beta chain was recorded once. Each TCR library used around 500 ng of total RNA and a linear amplification protocol. TCRdb recomputed calls from the reads with MiXCR, one row per CDR3 protein. The table includes approximately 200,000 distinct CDR3 sequences, about 74% detected once. This sample stems from a study of healthy donors' naive CD4 and CD8 T cells. The receptor comes from a pool of human donors in good health; the sample pools cells from several healthy donors. Sequenced input: naive CD4+ and CD8+ T cells sorted from blood, pooled from several donors.

CDR3 region: CASSFQGMVEQYF. Here the CDR3 DNA reads TGTGCCAGTAGTTTCCAGGGGATGGTCGAGCAGTACTTC. The chain combines TRBV19 with TRBJ2-7, with D perhaps matching TRBD1 (6 bases). This CDR3 is 13 amino acids long. V lost 5 bases and J lost 6, with 14 bases in between. Germline V gene sequence: CDR1 LNHDA, CDR2 SQIVND (reference sequence).